The sequence of this T cell receptor (beta chain) was determined in a study of shared clonotypes between healthy human individuals. About the study: Each donor's CD8 memory used one plate, CD8 naive two, each CD4 subset three.

Worth noting for this clone: Its cognate antigen is unknown.

Findings of the study overall: Among the subsets, naive ones generally showed larger estimated richness than memory ones. Clonotype sharing across several donors was observed for around 4.5% of naive CD4 clonotypes.

TCRdb's table, derived via immunoSEQ multiplex PCR, lists solely in-frame clones and lacks some. The sample holds hundreds of thousands of clones, about 80% seen once. None of the donors, who were healthy HIV-negative adults, had recently had acute infections or vaccinations. The material sequenced was memory CD4+ T cells sorted from blood. Subset in this sample: CD45RA-negative fraction. This clonotype was sampled from a woman aged 25 to 45 in good health.

The CDR3 nucleotides read TGTGCCAGCAGCTCGGGACAGGGGGCCTATGGCTACACCTTC. Protein: CASSSGQGAYGYTF. The chain carries TRBV11-2 and TRBJ1-2, with 12 bases identical to TRBD1. This CDR3 contains 14 residues. CDR1 SGHAT and CDR2 FQNNGV come from the germline V gene. V lost 4 bases, J lost 4 bases, and 1 base stayed unmatched.